The 22 T cell receptor beta chains reported below all come from one sample, sequenced in a study of PD-L1 blockade in urothelial cancer. Time point defined: pretreatment peripheral blood. Profiled with immunoSEQ multiplex PCR; TCRdb holds only in-frame clones, not every one. This sample has roughly 130,000 clones; around 85% occur once, and the top ten carry 3.2%. Specimen: PBMCs, collected around atezolizumab (anti-PD-L1) treatment. These receptors were taken from a man aged 50 or older with urothelial cancer.

The chain links TRBV5-4 to TRBJ1-3; tentative D call: TRBD1 (6 bases). The germline gives CDR1 SGHNT, CDR2 YYREEE (reference sequence). This CDR3 comprises 15 residues. V lost 0 bases, J lost 2 bases, and 9 bases lay in between. In DNA form, the CDR3 reads TGTGCCAGCAGCTTGGGAGGGACAACTGGAAACACCATATATTTT. It yields the protein CASSLGGTTGNTIYF.

The chain employs TRBV2 and TRBJ1-5; 9 bases line up with TRBD1. The germline CDR1 and CDR2 sequences are SNHLY and FYNNEI. Germline trimming cut 6 bases from V and 4 bases from J; bases unmatched to any gene: 10. The CDR3 length is 16 residues. The CDR3 DNA is TGTGCCAGCAGAGAGACCGGGACAGGGATAAATCAGCCCCAGCATTTT. As protein: CASRETGTGINQPQHF. The full variable domain, with the rest looked up from reference TRBV2 and TRBJ1-5, is EPEVTQTPSHQVTQMGQEVILRCVPISNHLYFYWYRQILGQKVEFLVSFYNNEISEKSEIFDDQFSVERPDGSNFTLKIRSTKLEDSAMYFCASRETGTGINQPQHFGDGTRLSIL.

The chain recombines TRBV5-4 with TRBJ2-3; TRBD2 aligns across 8 bases. Trimming took 0 bases from V and 11 from J; bases not matched to a gene: 11. The CDR3 consists of 15 residues. Germline-derived CDR1 and CDR2 are SGHNT and YYREEE (reference sequence). The CDR3 loop is CASSLGSTSGSLQYF. The CDR3, as DNA: TGTGCCAGCAGCTTGGGGTCAACTAGCGGTTCTCTGCAGTATTTT.

This rearrangement joins TRBV28 to TRBJ1-2, with 8 bases aligning to TRBD1. The germline gives CDR1 MDHEN, CDR2 SYDVKM. J lost 4 bases, V lost 2 bases, and 6 bases had no gene match. CDR3 length equals 15 residues. The CDR3 loop is CASSLRDRQLYGYTF. The CDR3 nucleotides are TGTGCCAGCAGTTTAAGGGACAGGCAGCTCTATGGCTACACCTTC.

The V gene is TRBV14, the J gene TRBJ2-2, with D uncertain. The CDR3 length is 15 residues. With 2 bases removed from V and 4 bases from J, the gap between germline ends came to 11 bases. Germline CDR1 reads SGHDN; CDR2 reads FVKESK. CDR3 protein: CASSQFQSSTGELFF. Here the CDR3 DNA reads TGTGCCAGCAGCCAATTTCAATCCAGCACCGGGGAGCTGTTTTTT.

This clone has more than one count but fewer than ten. The chain joins TRBV30 to TRBJ1-2; TRBD1 is a possible D gene (6 bases). Germline CDR1 and CDR2: GTSNPN and SVGIG (reference sequence). The CDR3 is 10 amino acids. V was clipped by 7 bases and J by 6 bases, with 9 bases between them. The CDR3: CASTGNGYTF. In nucleotides, the CDR3 is TGTGCCTCTACAGGGAATGGCTACACCTTC.

The chain links TRBV6-1 to TRBJ2-7, with 8 nucleotides matching TRBD1. Germline assignment: CDR1 MNHNS and CDR2 SASEGT. The length of the CDR3 is 12 residues. V was pared by 6 bases and J by 5 bases, with 3 bases of the junction left unmatched. This CDR3 is CASRRTGNEQYF. In DNA, the CDR3 is TGTGCCAGCAGAAGGACAGGGAACGAGCAGTACTTC.

In this sample, this clone turned up a few times. V gene TRBV5-5 combines with J gene TRBJ1-5; 8 nucleotides align to TRBD1. CDR1 and CDR2 (germline): SGHKS, YYEKEE (reference sequence). Germline trimming cut 2 bases from V and 5 bases from J; bases unmatched to any gene: 9. CDR3 length: 16 residues. The CDR3 nucleotides read TGTGCCAGCAGCTTAGGGACAGGTGGGATTGATCAGCCCCAGCATTTT. As protein: CASSLGTGGIDQPQHF.

CDR3 bases: TGTGCCAGCTCACCTACAGGGTTGCCCTACGAGCAGTACTTC. It encodes CASSPTGLPYEQYF. The V call is TRBV18, the J call TRBJ2-7, with a tentative D call TRBD1 (6 bases). The V end was cut by 3 bases, the J end by 2 bases, with 11 bases between. Looked up from germline, CDR1 is KGHSH and CDR2 is LQKENI. This CDR3 is built from 14 residues.

The chain employs TRBV4-1 and TRBJ2-6, with TRBD2 matching 9 bases. The V and J ends lost 9 bases and 2 bases, in that order; junction bases with no gene match: 8. The CDR3 extends over 16 amino acids. Germline assignment: CDR1 MGHRA and CDR2 YSYEKL. CDR3 in amino acids: CASTVAGVPGANVLTF. The CDR3 region has the DNA TGCGCCAGTACGGTAGCGGGAGTACCTGGGGCCAACGTCCTGACTTTC.

The chain combines TRBV30 with TRBJ1-2; no reliable D call. V was cut by 4 bases and J by 3 bases, with 9 bases left in between. The CDR3 totals 12 residues. Germline values: CDR1 GTSNPN, CDR2 SVGIG (reference sequence). In DNA form, the CDR3 reads TGTGCCTGGACCTCTAATTACTATGGCTACACCTTC. This gives the protein CAWTSNYYGYTF. The whole variable domain, remainder taken from reference TRBV30 and TRBJ1-2, is SQTIHQWPATLVQPVGSPLSLECTVEGTSNPNLYWYRQAAGRGLQLLFYSVGIGQISSEVPQNLSASRPQDRQFILSSKKLLLSDSGFYLCAWTSNYYGYTFGSGTRLTVV.

This clone was seen once. The rearrangement uses TRBV7-9 and TRBJ1-1, with TRBD1 matching over 8 bases. Looked up from germline, CDR1 is SEHNR and CDR2 is FQNEAQ (reference sequence). The CDR3 is 16 residues long. Trimming cost V 5 bases and J 5 bases; bases outside gene matches: 13. The CDR3 here is CASSPQHGQGQTEAFF. The CDR3 nucleotides are TGTGCCAGCAGCCCGCAACATGGACAGGGACAGACTGAAGCTTTCTTT.

This chain connects TRBV9 to TRBJ1-6; D is undetermined. This CDR3 has 15 amino acids. The ends were cut back, 4 bases at V and 7 bases at J, with 15 bases in the middle. CDR1 and CDR2 from the germline V gene are SGDLS and YYNGEE. The CDR3: CASSTSQSRNSPLHF. The CDR3 nucleotides read TGTGCCAGCAGCACCTCACAGTCGAGAAATTCACCCCTCCACTTT.

V gene TRBV18 combines with J gene TRBJ1-1, with D possibly TRBD1 on 5 matching bases. This CDR3 has 14 amino acids. Between the trimmed V and J ends, which lost 9 bases and 0 bases, there was a span of 14 bases. The V gene's germline CDR1 is KGHSH and CDR2 LQKENI. The CDR3: CASQTNRMNTEAFF. CDR3 DNA sequence: TGTGCCAGTCAAACAAACAGGATGAACACTGAAGCTTTCTTT.

This clone was seen a handful of times. The CDR3 DNA follows: TGTGCCAGCAGTACGGGAGGCCCCTACAATGAGCAGTTCTTC. Translation: CASSTGGPYNEQFF. The V call is TRBV6-5, the J call TRBJ2-1, with 7 bases matching TRBD2. In germline, CDR1 is MNHEY, CDR2 SVGAGI. The trim removed 5 bases at V and 2 bases at J, leaving 3 bases unmatched. The CDR3 covers 14 residues.

This clone was picked up one time. V gene TRBV20-1 combines with J gene TRBJ2-7; D remains ambiguous. There are 11 residues in the CDR3. Trimming pared 5 bases from V and 1 base from J, leaving 6 bases between. Germline V gene lookup returns CDR1 DFQATT and CDR2 SNEGSKA (reference sequence). The CDR3 DNA reads TGCAGTGCTCAGATTTCCTACGAGCAGTACTTC. This sequence encodes CSAQISYEQYF.

The rearrangement links TRBV6-6 to TRBJ2-2, with 12 bases that match TRBD2. CDR3 length: 15 residues. The junction had 4 bases not matched to a gene; V was cut back by 6 bases and J by 5 bases. Germline V CDR1 and CDR2: MNHNY, SVGAGI (reference sequence). CDR3: CASRLTSGRTGELFF. For the CDR3, the DNA is TGTGCCAGCAGGCTCACTAGCGGGAGGACCGGGGAGCTGTTTTTT.

This clone was counted only a few times. The rearrangement joins TRBV15 to TRBJ1-4; D ambiguous. Trimming took 5 bases from V and 8 from J, leaving 15 bases between them. The germline V gene has CDR1 LNHNV and CDR2 YYDKDF (reference sequence). This CDR3 is built from 14 residues. The CDR3 bases are TGTGCCACCAGCGGTGTAAATTCGGTGGAAAAACTGTTTTTT. It encodes CATSGVNSVEKLFF.

This chain connects TRBV6-4 to TRBJ2-7; D is unresolved. Germline V gene lookup returns CDR1 MRHNA and CDR2 SNTAGT. The V gene lost 5 bases and the J gene lost 2 bases, with 13 bases spanning the gap. This CDR3 comprises 14 residues. The CDR3 protein is CASSPKLGAYEQYF. In DNA, the CDR3 is TGTGCCAGCAGTCCCAAGCTCGGAGCCTACGAGCAGTACTTC.

The genes are TRBV7-9 and TRBJ2-1, with TRBD2 matching 12 bases. CDR1 and CDR2 from the germline V gene are SEHNR and FQNEAQ (reference sequence). The CDR3 has 15 residues. V dropped 3 bases and J dropped 6; count of bases not matched to a gene: 3. Here the CDR3 reads CASSFRLAGVNEQFF. DNA of the CDR3: TGTGCCAGCAGCTTTCGACTAGCGGGAGTCAATGAGCAGTTCTTC.

J is TRBJ2-3 and V is TRBV5-4; TRBD1 matches at 11 bases. The CDR3 is made up of 15 amino acids. J was trimmed by 2 bases and V by 4 bases; bases with no gene match: 3. Germline loops: CDR1 SGHNT, CDR2 YYREEE (reference sequence). CDR3 in amino acids: CASSAGQGATDTQYF. As DNA, the CDR3 is TGTGCCAGCAGCGCCGGACAGGGGGCCACAGATACGCAGTATTTT.

This clone occurred once. V gene TRBV11-3 combines with J gene TRBJ2-2; TRBD2 is a possible D gene (6 bases). V lost 6 bases, J lost 6 bases, and 11 bases lay in between. Germline assignment: CDR1 SGHNT and CDR2 YENEEA. The CDR3 runs 13 residues. This chain's CDR3 is CASRIGGAGELFF. In nucleotides, the CDR3 is TGTGCCAGCAGAATCGGAGGGGCCGGGGAGCTGTTTTTT.